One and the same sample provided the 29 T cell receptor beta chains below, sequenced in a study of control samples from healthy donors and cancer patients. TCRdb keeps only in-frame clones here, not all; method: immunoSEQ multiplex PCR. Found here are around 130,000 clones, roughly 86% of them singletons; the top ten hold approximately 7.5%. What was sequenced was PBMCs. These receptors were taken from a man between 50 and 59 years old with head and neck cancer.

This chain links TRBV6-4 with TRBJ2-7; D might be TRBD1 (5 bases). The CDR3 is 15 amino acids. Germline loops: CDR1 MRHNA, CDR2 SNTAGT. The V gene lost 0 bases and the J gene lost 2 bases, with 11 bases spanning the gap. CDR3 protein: CASSDSPMTAYEQYF. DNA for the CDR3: TGTGCCAGCAGTGACTCCCCTATGACAGCCTACGAGCAGTACTTC.

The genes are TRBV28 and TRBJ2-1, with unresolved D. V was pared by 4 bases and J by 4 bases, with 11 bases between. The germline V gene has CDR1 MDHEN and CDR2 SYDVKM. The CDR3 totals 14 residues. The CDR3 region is CASSSPPAYNEQFF. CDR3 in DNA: TGTGCCAGCAGTTCCCCCCCCGCATACAATGAGCAGTTCTTC.

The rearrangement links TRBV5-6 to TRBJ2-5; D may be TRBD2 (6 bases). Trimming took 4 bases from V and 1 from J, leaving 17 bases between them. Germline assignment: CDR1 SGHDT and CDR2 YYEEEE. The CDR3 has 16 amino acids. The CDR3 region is CASSVGPVGGQETQYF. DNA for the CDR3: TGTGCCAGCAGCGTTGGCCCCGTGGGGGGCCAAGAGACCCAGTACTTC. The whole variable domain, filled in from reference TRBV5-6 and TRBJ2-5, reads DAGVTQSPTHLIKTRGQQVTLRCSPKSGHDTVSWYQQALGQGPQFIFQYYEEEERQRGNFPDRFSGHQFPNYSSELNVNALLLGDSALYLCASSVGPVGGQETQYFGPGTRLLVL.

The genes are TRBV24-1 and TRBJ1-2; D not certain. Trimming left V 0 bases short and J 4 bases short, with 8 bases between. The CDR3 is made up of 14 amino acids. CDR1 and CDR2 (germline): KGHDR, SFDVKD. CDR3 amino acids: CATSDLTASYGYTF. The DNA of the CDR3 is TGTGCCACCAGTGATTTGACAGCGAGCTATGGCTACACCTTC.

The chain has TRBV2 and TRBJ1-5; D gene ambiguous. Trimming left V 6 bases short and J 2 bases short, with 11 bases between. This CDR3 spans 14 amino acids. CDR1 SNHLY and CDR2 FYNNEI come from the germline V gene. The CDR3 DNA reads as TGTGCCAGCAGATCGAGGGTTGGCAATCAGCCCCAGCATTTT. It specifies CASRSRVGNQPQHF.

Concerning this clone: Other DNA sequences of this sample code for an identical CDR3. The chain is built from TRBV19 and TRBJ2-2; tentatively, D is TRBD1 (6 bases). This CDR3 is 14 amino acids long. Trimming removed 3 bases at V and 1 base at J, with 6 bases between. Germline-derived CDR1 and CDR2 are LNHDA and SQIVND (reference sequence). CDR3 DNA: TGTGCCAGTAGTATCAGGGGGAACACCGGGGAGCTGTTTTTT. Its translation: CASSIRGNTGELFF. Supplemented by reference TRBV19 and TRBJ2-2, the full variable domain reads DGGITQSPKYLFRKEGQNVTLSCEQNLNHDAMYWYRQDPGQGLRLIYYSQIVNDFQKGDIAEGYSVSREKKESFPLTVTSAQKNPTAFYLCASSIRGNTGELFFGEGSRLTVL.

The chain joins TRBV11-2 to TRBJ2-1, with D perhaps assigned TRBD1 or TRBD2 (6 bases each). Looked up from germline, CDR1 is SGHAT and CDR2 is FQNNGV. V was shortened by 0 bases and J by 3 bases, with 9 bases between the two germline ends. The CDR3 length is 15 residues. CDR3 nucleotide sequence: TGTGCCAGCAGCTTAGAGGGGGGCAGCTACAATGAGCAGTTCTTC. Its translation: CASSLEGGSYNEQFF.

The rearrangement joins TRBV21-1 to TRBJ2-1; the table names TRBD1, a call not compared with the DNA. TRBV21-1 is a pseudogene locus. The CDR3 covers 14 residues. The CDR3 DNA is TGTGCCAGCAGCAAAGTTAAAGGGGCCAATGAGCAGTTCTTC. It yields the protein CASSKVKGANEQFF.

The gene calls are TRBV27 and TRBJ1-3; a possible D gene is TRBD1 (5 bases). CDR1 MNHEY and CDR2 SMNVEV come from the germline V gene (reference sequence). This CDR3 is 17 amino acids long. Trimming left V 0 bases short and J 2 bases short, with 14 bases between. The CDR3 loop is CASSLSYPLGAGNTIYF. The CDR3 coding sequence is TGTGCCAGCAGTTTATCCTACCCTCTGGGGGCTGGAAACACCATATATTTT.

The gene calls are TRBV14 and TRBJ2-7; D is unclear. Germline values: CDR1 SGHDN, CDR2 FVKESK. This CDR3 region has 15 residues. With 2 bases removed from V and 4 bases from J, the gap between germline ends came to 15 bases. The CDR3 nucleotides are TGTGCCAGCAGCCAAAGGCCAGGCGGAATGTACGAGCAGTACTTC. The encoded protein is CASSQRPGGMYEQYF.

The CDR3 spells CASSPRPGGGYTF. In DNA form, the CDR3 reads TGTGCCAGCTCACCAAGACCGGGCGGTGGCTACACCTTC. V and J are TRBV18 and TRBJ1-2; unclear D gene. The CDR3 totals 13 residues. V was clipped by 2 bases and J by 7 bases, with 11 bases between them. The germline CDR1 and CDR2 sequences are KGHSH and LQKENI.

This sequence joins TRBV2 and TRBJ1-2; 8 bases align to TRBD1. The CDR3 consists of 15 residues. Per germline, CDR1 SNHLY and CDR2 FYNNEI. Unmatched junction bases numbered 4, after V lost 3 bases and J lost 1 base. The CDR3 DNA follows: TGTGCCAGCAGTGAGACAGGGGCACTTAACTATGGCTACACCTTC. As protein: CASSETGALNYGYTF.

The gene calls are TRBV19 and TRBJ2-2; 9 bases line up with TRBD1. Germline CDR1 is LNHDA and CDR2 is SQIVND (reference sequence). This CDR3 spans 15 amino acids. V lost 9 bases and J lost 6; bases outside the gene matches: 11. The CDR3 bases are TGTGCCAGCAAAAGGGACAGGGTCTTCGCCGGGGAGCTGTTTTTT. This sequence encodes CASKRDRVFAGELFF. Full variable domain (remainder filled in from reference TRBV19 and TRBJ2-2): DGGITQSPKYLFRKEGQNVTLSCEQNLNHDAMYWYRQDPGQGLRLIYYSQIVNDFQKGDIAEGYSVSREKKESFPLTVTSAQKNPTAFYLCASKRDRVFAGELFFGEGSRLTVL.

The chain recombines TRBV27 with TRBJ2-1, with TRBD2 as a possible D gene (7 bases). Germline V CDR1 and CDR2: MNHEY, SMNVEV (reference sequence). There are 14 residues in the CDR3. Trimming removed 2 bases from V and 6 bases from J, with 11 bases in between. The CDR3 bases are TGTGCCAGCAGTTTAATGGGGGGGCTCAATGAGCAGTTCTTC. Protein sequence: CASSLMGGLNEQFF.

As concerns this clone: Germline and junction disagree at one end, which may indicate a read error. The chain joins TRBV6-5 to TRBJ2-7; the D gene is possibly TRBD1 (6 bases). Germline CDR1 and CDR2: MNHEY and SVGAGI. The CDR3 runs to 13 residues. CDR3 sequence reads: CAGSYDRTYEQYF. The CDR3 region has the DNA TGTGCCGGCAGTTACGACAGGACCTACGAGCAGTACTTC.

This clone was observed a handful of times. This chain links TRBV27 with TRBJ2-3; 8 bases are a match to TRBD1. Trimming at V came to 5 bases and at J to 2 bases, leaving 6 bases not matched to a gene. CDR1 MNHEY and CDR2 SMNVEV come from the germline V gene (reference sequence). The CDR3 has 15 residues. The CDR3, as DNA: TGTGCCAGCAGTACCAGACAGGGGATCACAGATACGCAGTATTTT. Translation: CASSTRQGITDTQYF.

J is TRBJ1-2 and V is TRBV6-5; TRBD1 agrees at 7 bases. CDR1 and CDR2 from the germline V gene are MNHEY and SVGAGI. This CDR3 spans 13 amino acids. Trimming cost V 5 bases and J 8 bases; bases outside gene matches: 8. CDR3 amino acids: CASSTPTGRGYTF. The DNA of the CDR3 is TGTGCCAGCAGTACCCCGACAGGGAGGGGCTACACCTTC.

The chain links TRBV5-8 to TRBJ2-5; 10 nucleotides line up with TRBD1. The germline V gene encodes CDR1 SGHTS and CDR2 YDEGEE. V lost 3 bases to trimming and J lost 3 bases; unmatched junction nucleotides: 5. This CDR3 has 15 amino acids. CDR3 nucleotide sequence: TGTGCCAGCAGCTCTCCGACAGGGGGCAAAGAGACCCAGTACTTC. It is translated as CASSSPTGGKETQYF.

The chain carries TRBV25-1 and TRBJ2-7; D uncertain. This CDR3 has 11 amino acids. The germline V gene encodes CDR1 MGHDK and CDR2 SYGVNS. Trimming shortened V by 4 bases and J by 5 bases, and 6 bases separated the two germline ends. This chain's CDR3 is CASSVGDEQYF. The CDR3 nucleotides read TGTGCCAGCAGTGTTGGGGACGAGCAGTACTTC.

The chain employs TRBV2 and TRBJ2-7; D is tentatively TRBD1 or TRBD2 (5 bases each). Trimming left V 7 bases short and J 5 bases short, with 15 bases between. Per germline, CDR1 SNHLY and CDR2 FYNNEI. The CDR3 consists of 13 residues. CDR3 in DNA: TGTGCCAGCACGGGGTGGGGCGGCGACGAGCAGTACTTC. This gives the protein CASTGWGGDEQYF.

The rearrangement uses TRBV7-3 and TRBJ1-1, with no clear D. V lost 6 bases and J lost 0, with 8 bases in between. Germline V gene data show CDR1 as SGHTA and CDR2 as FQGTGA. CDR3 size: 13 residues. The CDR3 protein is CASRLNLNTEAFF. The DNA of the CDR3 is TGTGCCAGCAGGCTTAACTTGAACACTGAAGCTTTCTTT.

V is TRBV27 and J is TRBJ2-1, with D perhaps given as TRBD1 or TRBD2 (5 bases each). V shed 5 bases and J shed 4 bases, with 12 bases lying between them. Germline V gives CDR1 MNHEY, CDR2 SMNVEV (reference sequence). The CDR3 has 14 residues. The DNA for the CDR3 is TGTGCCAGCAGTCCGGGGACGAGGTACAATGAGCAGTTCTTC. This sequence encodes CASSPGTRYNEQFF.

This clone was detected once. The CDR3 loop is CASSLGSGNQPQHF. In nucleotides, the CDR3 is TGTGCCAGCAGCTTGGGTTCGGGAAATCAGCCCCAGCATTTT. The V call is TRBV7-9, the J call TRBJ1-5; D gene ambiguous. The CDR3 is 14 residues long. Between the trimmed V and J ends, which lost 3 bases and 4 bases, there was a span of 10 bases. Germline CDR1 is SEHNR and CDR2 is FQNEAQ (reference sequence).

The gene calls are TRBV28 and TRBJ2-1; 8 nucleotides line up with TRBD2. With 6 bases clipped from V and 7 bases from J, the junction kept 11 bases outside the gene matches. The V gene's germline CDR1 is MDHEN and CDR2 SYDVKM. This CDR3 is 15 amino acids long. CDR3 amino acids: CASSPGGRWANEQFF. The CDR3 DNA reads TGTGCCAGCAGCCCTGGCGGGAGGTGGGCTAATGAGCAGTTCTTC.

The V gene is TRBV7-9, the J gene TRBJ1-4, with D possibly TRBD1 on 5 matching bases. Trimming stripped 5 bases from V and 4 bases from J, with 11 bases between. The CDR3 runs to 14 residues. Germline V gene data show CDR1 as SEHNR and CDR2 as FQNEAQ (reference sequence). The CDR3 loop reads CASSLQAVNEKLFF. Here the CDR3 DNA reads TGTGCCAGCAGCCTACAGGCGGTTAATGAAAAACTGTTTTTT. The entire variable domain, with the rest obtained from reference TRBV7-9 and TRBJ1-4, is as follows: DTGVSQNPRHKITKRGQNVTFRCDPISEHNRLYWYRQTLGQGPEFLTYFQNEAQLEKSRLLSDRFSAERPKGSFSTLEIQRTEQGDSAMYLCASSLQAVNEKLFFGSGTQLSVL.

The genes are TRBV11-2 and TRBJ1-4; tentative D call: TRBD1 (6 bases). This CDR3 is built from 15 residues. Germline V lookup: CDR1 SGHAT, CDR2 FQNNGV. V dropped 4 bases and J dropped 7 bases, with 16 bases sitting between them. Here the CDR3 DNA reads TGTGCCAGCAGCTCCCCAGGGCTACAGGGTGAAAAACTGTTTTTT. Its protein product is CASSSPGLQGEKLFF. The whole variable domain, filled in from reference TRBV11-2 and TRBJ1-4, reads EAGVAQSPRYKIIEKRQSVAFWCNPISGHATLYWYQQILGQGPKLLIQFQNNGVVDDSQLPKDRFSAERLKGVDSTLKIQPAKLEDSAVYLCASSSPGLQGEKLFFGSGTQLSVL.

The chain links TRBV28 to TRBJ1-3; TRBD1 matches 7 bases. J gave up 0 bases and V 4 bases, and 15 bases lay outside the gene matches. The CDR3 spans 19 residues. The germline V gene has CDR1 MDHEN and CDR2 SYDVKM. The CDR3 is CASSSIAGQHRGSGNTIYF. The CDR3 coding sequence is TGTGCCAGCAGTTCGATAGCGGGACAGCATAGGGGCTCTGGAAACACCATATATTTT.

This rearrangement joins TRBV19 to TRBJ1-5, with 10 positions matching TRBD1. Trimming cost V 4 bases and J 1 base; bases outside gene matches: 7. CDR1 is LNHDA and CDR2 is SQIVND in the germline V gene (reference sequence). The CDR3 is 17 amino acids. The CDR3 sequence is CASSTTGGAYSNQPQHF. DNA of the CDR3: TGTGCCAGTAGTACGACAGGGGGCGCCTACAGCAATCAGCCCCAGCATTTT. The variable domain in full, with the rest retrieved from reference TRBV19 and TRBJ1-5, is DGGITQSPKYLFRKEGQNVTLSCEQNLNHDAMYWYRQDPGQGLRLIYYSQIVNDFQKGDIAEGYSVSREKKESFPLTVTSAQKNPTAFYLCASSTTGGAYSNQPQHFGDGTRLSIL.

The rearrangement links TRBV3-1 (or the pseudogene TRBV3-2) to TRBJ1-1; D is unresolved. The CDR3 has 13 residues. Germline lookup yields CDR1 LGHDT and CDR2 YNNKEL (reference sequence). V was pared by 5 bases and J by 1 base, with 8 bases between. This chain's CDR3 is CASSLRTNTEAFF. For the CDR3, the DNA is TGTGCCAGCAGCTTGAGGACGAACACTGAAGCTTTCTTT.